The clone carrying this T cell receptor (beta chain) was seen more than once but under ten times. The antigen remains undetermined. This sample stems from a study of vaccination and CD4 T cells after COVID-19. About the study: The post-COVID samples were taken a median about 15 weeks after diagnosis, anywhere from 35 to 161. Broader study findings: Within convalescent individuals, 304 out of 307 vaccine-specific clones proved to be spike mono-reactive.

Sequence data for DNA of cultured CD4+ T cells were generated by the Oncomine TCR Beta short-read assay. CD4+ T cells were cultured, and genomic DNA was extracted from them. TCRdb reprocessed the PCR reads with MiXCR, giving one entry per CDR3 protein. Altogether 20,000 or so distinct CDR3 sequences are present, roughly 29% being singletons, with the ten largest covering 11%. Treatment noted: approximately 9-day PBMC culture with coronavirus spike peptide pools or control peptides (ViraFEST assay). Positivity by PCR occurred from March to December 2020, a period that predated US Alpha, Beta and Delta variants. The CDR3 sequence is 18 residues long. The V gene end was trimmed by 3 bases and the J gene end by 2 bases; junction bases not matched to a gene: 9. Germline V gene sequence: CDR1 MGHDK, CDR2 SYGVNS.

The rearrangement joins TRBV25-1 to TRBJ1-3; 11 bases agree with TRBD1. This TCR was sampled from a human donor with COVID-19. The sequencing sample was made of cultured CD4+ T cells from blood. CDR3 amino acids: CASSDSGQGAFAGNTIYF. The CDR3, as DNA: TGTGCCAGCAGTGACTCAGGACAGGGGGCATTCGCTGGAAACACCATATATTTT.